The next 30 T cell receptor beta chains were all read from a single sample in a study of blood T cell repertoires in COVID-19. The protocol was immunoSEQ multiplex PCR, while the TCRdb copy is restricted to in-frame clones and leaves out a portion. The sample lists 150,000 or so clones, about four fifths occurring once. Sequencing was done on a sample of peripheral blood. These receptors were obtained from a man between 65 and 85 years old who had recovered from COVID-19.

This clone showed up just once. The CDR3 is CASSRDRQETQYF. CDR3 sequence (DNA): TGTGCCAGCTCCCGGGACAGACAAGAGACCCAGTACTTC. The chain employs TRBV18 and TRBJ2-5; 7 nucleotides agree with TRBD1. V dropped 6 bases and J dropped 2; count of bases not matched to a gene: 3. The CDR3 extends over 13 amino acids. In germline, CDR1 is KGHSH, CDR2 LQKENI.

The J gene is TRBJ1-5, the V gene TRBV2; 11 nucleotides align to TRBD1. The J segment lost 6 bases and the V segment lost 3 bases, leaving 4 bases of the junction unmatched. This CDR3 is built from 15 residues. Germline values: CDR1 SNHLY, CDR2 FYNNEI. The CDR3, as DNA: TGTGCCAGCAGTGATAGGACAGGGGGCCTTCAGCCCCAGCATTTT. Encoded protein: CASSDRTGGLQPQHF.

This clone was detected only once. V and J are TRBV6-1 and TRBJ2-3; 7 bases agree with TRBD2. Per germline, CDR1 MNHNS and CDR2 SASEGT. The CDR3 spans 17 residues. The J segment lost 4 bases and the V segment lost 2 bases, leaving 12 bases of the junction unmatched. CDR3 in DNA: TGTGCCAGCAGTGAAAATCAGGCGGGAGCACTGGCAGATACGCAGTATTTT. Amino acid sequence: CASSENQAGALADTQYF.

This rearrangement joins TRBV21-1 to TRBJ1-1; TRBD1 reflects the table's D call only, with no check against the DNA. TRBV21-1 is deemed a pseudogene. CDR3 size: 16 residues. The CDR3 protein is CASSKRHRQSNTEAFF. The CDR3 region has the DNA TGTGCCAGCAGCAAAAGACATAGACAATCGAACACTGAAGCTTTCTTT.

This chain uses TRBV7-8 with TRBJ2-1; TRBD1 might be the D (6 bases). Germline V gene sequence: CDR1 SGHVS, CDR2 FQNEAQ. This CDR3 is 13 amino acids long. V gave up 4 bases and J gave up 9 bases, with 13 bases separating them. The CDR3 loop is CASSSDSTGEQFF. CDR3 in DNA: TGTGCCAGCAGCTCGGATTCGACAGGTGAGCAGTTCTTC.

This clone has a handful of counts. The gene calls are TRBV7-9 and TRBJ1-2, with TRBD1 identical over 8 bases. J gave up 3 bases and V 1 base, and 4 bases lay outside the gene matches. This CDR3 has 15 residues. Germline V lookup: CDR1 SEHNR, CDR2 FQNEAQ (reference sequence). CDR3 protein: CASSLDAGGYYGYTF. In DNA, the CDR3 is TGTGCCAGCAGCTTAGACGCAGGGGGCTACTATGGCTACACCTTC.

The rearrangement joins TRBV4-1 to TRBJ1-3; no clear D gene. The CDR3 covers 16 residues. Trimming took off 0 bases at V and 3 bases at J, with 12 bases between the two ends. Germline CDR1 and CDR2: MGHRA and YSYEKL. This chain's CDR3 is CASSQEGARLGNTIYF. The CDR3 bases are TGCGCCAGCAGCCAAGAAGGCGCCAGGCTTGGAAACACCATATATTTT.

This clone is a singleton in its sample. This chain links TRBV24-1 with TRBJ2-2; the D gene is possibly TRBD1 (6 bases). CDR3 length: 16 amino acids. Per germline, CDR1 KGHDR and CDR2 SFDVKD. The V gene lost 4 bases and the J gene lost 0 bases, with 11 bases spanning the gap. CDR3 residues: CATSEETGSNTGELFF. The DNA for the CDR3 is TGTGCCACCAGTGAAGAGACAGGTTCGAACACCGGGGAGCTGTTTTTT.

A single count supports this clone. The CDR3 DNA follows: TGTGCCAGCAGGGACCCAGGGATCGGAAGGACACCCCTCCACTTT. Its translation: CASRDPGIGRTPLHF. This chain joins TRBV11-2 and TRBJ1-6, with D possibly being TRBD1 (5 bases). Deletions cut 6 bases from V and 11 bases from J, with 20 bases between. This CDR3 has 15 amino acids. Germline V gives CDR1 SGHAT, CDR2 FQNNGV.

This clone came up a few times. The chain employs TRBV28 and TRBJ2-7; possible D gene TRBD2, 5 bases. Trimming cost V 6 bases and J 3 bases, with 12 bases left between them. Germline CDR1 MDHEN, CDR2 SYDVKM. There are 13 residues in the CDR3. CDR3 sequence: CASSPSRGYEQYF. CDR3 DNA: TGTGCCAGCAGCCCTAGTCGGGGCTACGAGCAGTACTTC.

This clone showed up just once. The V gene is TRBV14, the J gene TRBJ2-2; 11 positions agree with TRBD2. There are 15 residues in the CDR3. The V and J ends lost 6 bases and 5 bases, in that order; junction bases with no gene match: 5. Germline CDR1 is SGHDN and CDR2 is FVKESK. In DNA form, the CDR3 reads TGTGCCAGCAGAGCCACTAGCGGGAGAACCGGGGAGCTGTTTTTT. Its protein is CASRATSGRTGELFF.

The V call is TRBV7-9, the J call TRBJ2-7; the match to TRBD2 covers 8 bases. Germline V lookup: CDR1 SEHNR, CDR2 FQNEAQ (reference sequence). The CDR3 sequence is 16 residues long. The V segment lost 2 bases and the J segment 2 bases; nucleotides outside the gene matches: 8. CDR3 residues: CASSLTGGDGPYEQYF. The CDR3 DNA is TGTGCCAGCAGCTTAACGGGAGGGGACGGCCCCTACGAGCAGTACTTC.

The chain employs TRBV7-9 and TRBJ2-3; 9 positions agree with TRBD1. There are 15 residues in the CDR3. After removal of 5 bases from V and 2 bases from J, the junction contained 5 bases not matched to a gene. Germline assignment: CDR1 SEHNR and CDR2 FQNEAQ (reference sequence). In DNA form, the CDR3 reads TGTGCCAGCAGCGCGGGACAGGGCCCCACAGATACGCAGTATTTT. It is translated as CASSAGQGPTDTQYF.

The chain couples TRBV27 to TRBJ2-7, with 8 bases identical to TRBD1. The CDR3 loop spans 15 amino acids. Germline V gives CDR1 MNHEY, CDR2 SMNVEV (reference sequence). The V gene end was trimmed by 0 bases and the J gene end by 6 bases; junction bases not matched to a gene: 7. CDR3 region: CASSLSMDRVFEQYF. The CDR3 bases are TGTGCCAGCAGTTTATCGATGGACAGGGTCTTCGAGCAGTACTTC.

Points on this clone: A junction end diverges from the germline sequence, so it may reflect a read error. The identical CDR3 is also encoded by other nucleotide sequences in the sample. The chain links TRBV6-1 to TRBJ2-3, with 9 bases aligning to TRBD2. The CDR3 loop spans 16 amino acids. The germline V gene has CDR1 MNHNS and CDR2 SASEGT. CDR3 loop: CASSEVLAGATDTQYF. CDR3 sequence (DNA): TGTGCCAGCAGCGAAGTGTTAGCGGGGGCGACAGATACGCAGTATTTT.

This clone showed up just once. The CDR3 coding sequence is TGTGCCAGCTCACCCCCCTCCCACAGGACTAACTATGGCTACACCTTC. It yields the protein CASSPPSHRTNYGYTF. The rearrangement links TRBV18 to TRBJ1-2, with D perhaps TRBD1 (5 bases). Trimming stripped 3 bases from V and 0 bases from J, with 14 bases between. The CDR3 has 16 residues. CDR1 is KGHSH, CDR2 LQKENI, per germline.

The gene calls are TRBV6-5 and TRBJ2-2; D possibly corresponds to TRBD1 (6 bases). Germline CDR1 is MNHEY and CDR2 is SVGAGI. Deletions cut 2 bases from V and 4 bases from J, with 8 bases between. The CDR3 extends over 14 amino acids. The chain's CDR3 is CASSYGTTTGELFF. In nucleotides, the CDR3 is TGTGCCAGCAGTTACGGGACAACCACCGGGGAGCTGTTTTTT.

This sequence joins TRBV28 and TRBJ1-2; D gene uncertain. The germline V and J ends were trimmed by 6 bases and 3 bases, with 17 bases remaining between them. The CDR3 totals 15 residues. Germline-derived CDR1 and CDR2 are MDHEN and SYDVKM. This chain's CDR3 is CASRAGRFVDYGYTF. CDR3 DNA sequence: TGTGCCAGCAGAGCGGGCCGGTTTGTTGACTATGGCTACACCTTC.

This chain's CDR3 is CATSDSGLAGSQNEQFF. The CDR3 DNA reads as TGTGCCACCAGTGATTCAGGACTAGCGGGAAGTCAGAATGAGCAGTTCTTC. The chain carries TRBV24-1 and TRBJ2-1, with 12 bases that match TRBD2. The CDR3 is 17 residues long. Per the germline V gene, CDR1 is KGHDR and CDR2 is SFDVKD. Trimming removed 2 bases from V and 7 bases from J; junction bases left unmatched: 8.

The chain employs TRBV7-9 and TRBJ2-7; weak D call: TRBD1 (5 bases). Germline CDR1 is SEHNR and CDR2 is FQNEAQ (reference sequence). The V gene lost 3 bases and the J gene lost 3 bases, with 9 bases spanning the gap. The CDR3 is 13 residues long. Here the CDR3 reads CASSFQGSYEQYF. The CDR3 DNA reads TGTGCCAGCAGCTTCCAGGGCAGCTACGAGCAGTACTTC.

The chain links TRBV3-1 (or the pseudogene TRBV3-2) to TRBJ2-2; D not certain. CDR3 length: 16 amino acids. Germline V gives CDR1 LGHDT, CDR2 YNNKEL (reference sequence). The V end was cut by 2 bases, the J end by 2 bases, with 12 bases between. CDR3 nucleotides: TGTGCCAGCAGCCAAAACGCAGCGACTAACACCGGGGAGCTGTTTTTT. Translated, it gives CASSQNAATNTGELFF.

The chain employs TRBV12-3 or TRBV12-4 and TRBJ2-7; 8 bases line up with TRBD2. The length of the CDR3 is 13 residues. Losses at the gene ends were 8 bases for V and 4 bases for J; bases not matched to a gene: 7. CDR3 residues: CASGGRPFYEQYF. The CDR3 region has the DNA TGTGCCAGCGGCGGGAGGCCCTTTTACGAGCAGTACTTC.

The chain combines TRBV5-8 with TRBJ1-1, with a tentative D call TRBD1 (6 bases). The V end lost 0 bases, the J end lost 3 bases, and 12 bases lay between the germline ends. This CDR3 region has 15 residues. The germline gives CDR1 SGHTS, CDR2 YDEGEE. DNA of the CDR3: TGTGCCAGCAGCTTGGGCAGGGGTTATGACACTGAAGCTTTCTTT. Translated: CASSLGRGYDTEAFF.

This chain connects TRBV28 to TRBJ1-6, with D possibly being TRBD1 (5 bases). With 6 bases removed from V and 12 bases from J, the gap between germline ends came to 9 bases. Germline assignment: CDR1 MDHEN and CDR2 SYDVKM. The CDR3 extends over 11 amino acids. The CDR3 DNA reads TGTGCCAGCAGCACAGACAGACCCCTCCACTTT. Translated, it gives CASSTDRPLHF.

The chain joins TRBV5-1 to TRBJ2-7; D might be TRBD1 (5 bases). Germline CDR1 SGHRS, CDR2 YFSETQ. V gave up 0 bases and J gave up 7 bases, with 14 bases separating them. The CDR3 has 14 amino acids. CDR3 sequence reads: CASSLEGNPLEQYF. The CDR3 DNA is TGCGCCAGCAGCTTGGAGGGGAATCCTCTAGAGCAGTACTTC.

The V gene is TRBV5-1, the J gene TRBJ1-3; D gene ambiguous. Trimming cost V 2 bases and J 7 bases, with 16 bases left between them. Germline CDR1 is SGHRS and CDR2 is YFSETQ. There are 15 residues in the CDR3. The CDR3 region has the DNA TGCGCCAGCAGCTTAACTAACACGGGAGGGAACACCATATATTTT. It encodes CASSLTNTGGNTIYF.

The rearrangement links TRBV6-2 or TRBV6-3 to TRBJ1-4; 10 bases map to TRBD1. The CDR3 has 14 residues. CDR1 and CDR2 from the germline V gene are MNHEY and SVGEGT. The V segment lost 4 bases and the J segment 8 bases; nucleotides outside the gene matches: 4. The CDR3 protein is CASSSGTGDEKLFF. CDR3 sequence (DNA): TGTGCCAGCAGTTCCGGGACAGGGGACGAAAAACTGTTTTTT.

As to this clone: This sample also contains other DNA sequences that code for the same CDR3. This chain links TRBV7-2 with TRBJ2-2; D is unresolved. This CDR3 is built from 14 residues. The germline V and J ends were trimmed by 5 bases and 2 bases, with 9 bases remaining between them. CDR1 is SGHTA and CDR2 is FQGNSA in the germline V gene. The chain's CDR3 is CASSPSFNTGELFF. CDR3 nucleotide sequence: TGTGCCAGCAGCCCCTCCTTTAACACCGGGGAGCTGTTTTTT.

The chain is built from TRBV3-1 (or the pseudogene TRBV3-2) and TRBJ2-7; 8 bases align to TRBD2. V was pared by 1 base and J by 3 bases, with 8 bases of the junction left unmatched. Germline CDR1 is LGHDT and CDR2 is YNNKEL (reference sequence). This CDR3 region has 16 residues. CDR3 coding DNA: TGTGCCAGCAGCCAAGGTGCAGGACTAGCTCTCTACGAGCAGTACTTC. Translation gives CASSQGAGLALYEQYF.

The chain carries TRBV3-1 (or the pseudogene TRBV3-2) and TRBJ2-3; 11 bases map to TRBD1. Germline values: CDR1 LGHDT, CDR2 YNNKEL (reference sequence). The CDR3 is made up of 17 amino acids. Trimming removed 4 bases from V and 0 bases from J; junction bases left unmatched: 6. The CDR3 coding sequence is TGTGCCAGCAGCCGAGGACAGGGGGCGCGGAGCACAGATACGCAGTATTTT. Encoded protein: CASSRGQGARSTDTQYF.